The rows below give T cell receptor beta chains drawn from one sample of a study of blood T cell repertoires in COVID-19. Produced via immunoSEQ multiplex PCR; TCRdb's table is partial and in-frame only. The sample has some 190,000 clones, roughly 86% seen once; the top ten hold around 6%. Sequences were obtained from PBMCs or T cells enriched from blood (not recorded which). Receptor source: a middle-aged man with acute COVID-19. Each CDR3 is given with its conserved first and last residue. Fields, in order: V gene, D gene, CDR3 protein. D genes are given only for firm matches.

V: TRBV11-2
D: .
CDR3: CASSRGGPRNTIYF

V: TRBV7-8
D: TRBD2
CDR3: CASSLAGLAAYNEQFF

V: TRBV6-6
D: .
CDR3: CASRLTGVTGELFF

V: TRBV27
D: .
CDR3: CASSFWGDDQPQHF

V: TRBV7-6
D: .
CDR3: CASSPATGNTGELFF

V: TRBV27
D: .
CDR3: CASSLSPGNYEQYF

V: TRBV28
D: TRBD1
CDR3: CASSPYGTGQLNQPQHF

V: TRBV9
D: TRBD2
CDR3: CASSSRRAGGGYEQFF

V: TRBV10-2
D: TRBD2
CDR3: CASSEAGVSETQYF

V: TRBV6-5
D: .
CDR3: CASVGGFYGYTF

V: TRBV18
D: .
CDR3: CASSPRTNPGNTIYF

V: TRBV6-6
D: TRBD1
CDR3: CASSRVLGTGWNTEAFF

V: TRBV27
D: TRBD2
CDR3: CASKKGLDTGELFF

V: TRBV10-3
D: .
CDR3: CAISQSRGNTGELFF

V: TRBV27
D: TRBD1
CDR3: CASSLTGNYGYTF

V: TRBV5-4
D: .
CDR3: CASSIYRVPAQYF

V: TRBV19
D: TRBD2
CDR3: CASRRDYSTDTQYF

V: TRBV3-1/TRBV3-2
D: .
CDR3: CASSQVKGGYGYTF

V: TRBV19
D: .
CDR3: CASSPRGAGEQFF

V: TRBV2
D: .
CDR3: CASSAGEIFQETQYF

V: TRBV6-5
D: .
CDR3: CASSQGFNQPQHF

V: TRBV2
D: TRBD1
CDR3: CASSSGQGAGNQPQHF

V: TRBV27
D: .
CDR3: CASSLGGSEQYF

V: TRBV4-1
D: .
CDR3: CASSHPGLTSGELFF

V: TRBV29-1
D: .
CDR3: CSVVWGGGYTQYF

V: TRBV20-1
D: TRBD1
CDR3: CSASEGAGTEAFF

V: TRBV30
D: TRBD2
CDR3: CAWRAAGGSPEQYF

V: TRBV28
D: TRBD1
CDR3: CAIHGPGQGVDEYF

V: TRBV25-1
D: .
CDR3: CASSELNTQYF

V: TRBV27
D: TRBD2
CDR3: CASSLAGGLKESNEQFF

V: TRBV7-9
D: .
CDR3: CASRGLSGLRYQETQYF

V: TRBV11-3
D: TRBD2
CDR3: CASSYEAGEGGEQFF

V: TRBV18
D: TRBD2
CDR3: CASSPPSGRNEQYF

V: TRBV28
D: .
CDR3: CASSTPLDFGYTF

V: TRBV29-1
D: .
CDR3: CSVVSVREAFF

V: TRBV7-9
D: .
CDR3: CASSLEERAEQFF

V: TRBV28
D: TRBD1
CDR3: CASSSGTGTDTQYF

V: TRBV11-2
D: .
CDR3: CASSLEWISYEQYF

V: TRBV7-8
D: .
CDR3: CASSRYSNQPQHF

V: TRBV5-4
D: .
CDR3: CASSPPGSGGDTQYF

V: TRBV19
D: TRBD2
CDR3: CASSTSGYNEQFF

V: TRBV4-1
D: .
CDR3: CASSQLSHYGYTF

V: TRBV13
D: .
CDR3: CASSSTETRNSPLHF

V: TRBV5-1
D: TRBD1
CDR3: CASSVTGGAPRVEQYF

V: TRBV7-9
D: .
CDR3: CASSHSTGGDEAFF

V: TRBV7-3
D: TRBD2
CDR3: CASSSGTSGDNEQFF

V: TRBV3-1/TRBV3-2
D: .
CDR3: CASSQVTGYTGNTIYF

V: TRBV7-3
D: .
CDR3: CASSPLGVNEQFF

V: TRBV27
D: .
CDR3: CASSLTVSYEQYF

V: TRBV15
D: .
CDR3: CATRFLPDRHNSPLHF

V: TRBV28
D: .
CDR3: CASSLRRSSYEQYF

V: TRBV20-1
D: .
CDR3: CSARRQAEAFF

V: TRBV5-8
D: .
CDR3: CASSPVETQYF

V: TRBV24-1
D: TRBD2
CDR3: CATSASGARTSGNNEQFF

V: TRBV7-3
D: TRBD1
CDR3: CASTPGGALTYEQYF